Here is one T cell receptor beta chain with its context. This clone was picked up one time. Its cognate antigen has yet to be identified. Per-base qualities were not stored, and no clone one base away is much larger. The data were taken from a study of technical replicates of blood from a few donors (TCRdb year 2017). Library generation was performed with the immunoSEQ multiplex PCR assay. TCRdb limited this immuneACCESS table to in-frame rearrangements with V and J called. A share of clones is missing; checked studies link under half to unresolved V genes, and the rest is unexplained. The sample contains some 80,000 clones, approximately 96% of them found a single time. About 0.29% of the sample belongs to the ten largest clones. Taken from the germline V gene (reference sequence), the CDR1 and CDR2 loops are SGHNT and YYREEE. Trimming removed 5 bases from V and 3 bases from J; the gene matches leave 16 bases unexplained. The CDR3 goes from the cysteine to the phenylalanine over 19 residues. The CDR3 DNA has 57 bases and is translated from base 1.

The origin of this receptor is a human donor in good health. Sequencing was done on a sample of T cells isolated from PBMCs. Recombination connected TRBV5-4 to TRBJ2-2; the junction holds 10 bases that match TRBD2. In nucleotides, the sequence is TGTGCCAGCAGTAAAGAGATCAGCGGGAGGGCCTCTCACACCGGGGAGCTGTTTTTT. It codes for CASSKEISGRASHTGELFF.